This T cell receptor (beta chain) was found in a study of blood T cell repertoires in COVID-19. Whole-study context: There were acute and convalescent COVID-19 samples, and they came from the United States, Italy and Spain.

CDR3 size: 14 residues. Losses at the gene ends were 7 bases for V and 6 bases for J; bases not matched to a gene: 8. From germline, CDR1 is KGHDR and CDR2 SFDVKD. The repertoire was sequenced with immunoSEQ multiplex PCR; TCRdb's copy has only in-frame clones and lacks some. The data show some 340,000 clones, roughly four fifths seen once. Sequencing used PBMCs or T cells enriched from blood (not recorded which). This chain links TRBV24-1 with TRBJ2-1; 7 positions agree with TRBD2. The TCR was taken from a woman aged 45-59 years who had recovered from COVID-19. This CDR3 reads CATRDGGRTNEQFF. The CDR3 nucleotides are TGTGCCACCAGGGATGGCGGGAGAACCAATGAGCAGTTCTTC.